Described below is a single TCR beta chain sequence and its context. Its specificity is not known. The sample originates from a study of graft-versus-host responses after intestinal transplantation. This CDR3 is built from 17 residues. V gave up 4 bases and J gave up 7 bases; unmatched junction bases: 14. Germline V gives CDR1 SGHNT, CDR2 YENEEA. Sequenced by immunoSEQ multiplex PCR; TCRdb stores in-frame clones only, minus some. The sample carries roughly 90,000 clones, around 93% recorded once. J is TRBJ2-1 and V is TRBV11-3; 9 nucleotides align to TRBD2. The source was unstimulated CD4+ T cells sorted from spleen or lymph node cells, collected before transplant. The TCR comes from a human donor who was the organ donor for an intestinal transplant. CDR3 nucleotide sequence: TGTGCCAGCAGCTCGCAGGGAGTAGCGGGAGTTTTAAATGAGCAGTTCTTC. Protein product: CASSSQGVAGVLNEQFF.